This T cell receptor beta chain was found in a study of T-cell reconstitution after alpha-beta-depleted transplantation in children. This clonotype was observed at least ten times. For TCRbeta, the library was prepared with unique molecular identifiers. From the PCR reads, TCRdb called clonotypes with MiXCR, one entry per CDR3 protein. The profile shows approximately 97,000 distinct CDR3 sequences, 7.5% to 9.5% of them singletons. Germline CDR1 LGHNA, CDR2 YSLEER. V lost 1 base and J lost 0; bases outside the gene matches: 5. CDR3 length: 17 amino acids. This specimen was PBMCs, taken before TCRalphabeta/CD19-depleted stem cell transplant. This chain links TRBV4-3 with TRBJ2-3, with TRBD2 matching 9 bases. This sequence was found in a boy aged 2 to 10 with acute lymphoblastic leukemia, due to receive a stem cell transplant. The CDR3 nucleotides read TGCGCCAGCAGCCAAGGATCTAGCGGGGCTAGCACAGATACGCAGTATTTT. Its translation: CASSQGSSGASTDTQYF.